This is a list of T cell receptor beta chains from one sample in a study of blood T cells in healthy people across ages. TCRdb used MiXCR to reprocess the 5' RACE reads, holding one entry per CDR3 protein. The repertoire holds 1 million or so distinct CDR3 sequences, 35% to 55% seen once, with around 18% in the top ten. Material: blood. All receptors come from a woman aged 55-70 years in good health. The CDR3 runs from the conserved cysteine through the conserved F or W. Each record gives: clone size, J gene, V gene, CDR3 protein. Expanded clones are given a class, and other clones once, few, many or no size at all.

>once|TRBJ1-1|TRBV11-2
CASRTWGRVNTEAFF
>NA|TRBJ1-1|TRBV29-1
CSVVGGATEAFF
>many|TRBJ2-1|TRBV3-1
CASSPRYNEQFF
>NA|TRBJ2-5|TRBV20-1
CSARRREAGRETQYF
>few|TRBJ1-5|TRBV2
CATRQGTDQPQHF
>NA|TRBJ2-1|TRBV6-4
CASSDSRQEQFF
>few|TRBJ2-3|TRBV29-1
CSVERPSGSIFRQYF
>NA|TRBJ2-5|TRBV24-1
CATSDRSSGSFGETQYF
>few|TRBJ1-2|TRBV6-6
CASSYYGGDGYTF
>few|TRBJ2-7|TRBV6-5
CASSYSLQYYEQYF
>few|TRBJ2-5|TRBV20-1
CSASPRTSGASLKTQYF
>few|NA|TRBV29-1
CSVIEYGDRDYEQYF
>NA|TRBJ2-3|TRBV4-1
CASSQDLAGGGTDTQYF
>few|TRBJ2-3|TRBV20-1
CSARLGLGVDTQYF
>NA|TRBJ2-5|TRBV2
CASKLKGTAQETQYF
>few|TRBJ2-7|TRBV20-1
CSARDPGTRAAYEQYF
>NA|TRBJ2-5|TRBV9
CASSVGSSGTLEQYF
>NA|TRBJ2-7|TRBV10-3
CAISGGVAGSYEQYF
>NA|TRBJ2-2|TRBV6-2/TRBV6-3
CASSYIKSGIGELFF
>NA|TRBJ1-5|TRBV7-8
CASRKGSNQPQHF
>NA|TRBJ2-1|TRBV27
CASSPALAGLEQFF
>NA|TRBJ1-4|TRBV28
CASKGQGFEKLFF
>many|TRBJ2-3|TRBV10-3
CAISESPPTQYF
>NA|TRBJ2-5|TRBV19
CATATDGEETQYF
>NA|TRBJ2-3|TRBV12-5
CASGSQGFTDTQYF
>NA|TRBJ2-5|TRBV20-1
CIAPRDIQETQYF
>few|TRBJ2-1|TRBV5-1
CASSVVREPSYNEQFF
>NA|TRBJ1-2|TRBV5-5
CASSFRIHRDYGYTF
>NA|TRBJ1-2|TRBV28
CASSRLRQGYYGYTF
>few|TRBJ2-1|TRBV24-1
CATSDWDRGGGEQFF
>many|TRBJ2-5|TRBV2
CASSDGETQYF